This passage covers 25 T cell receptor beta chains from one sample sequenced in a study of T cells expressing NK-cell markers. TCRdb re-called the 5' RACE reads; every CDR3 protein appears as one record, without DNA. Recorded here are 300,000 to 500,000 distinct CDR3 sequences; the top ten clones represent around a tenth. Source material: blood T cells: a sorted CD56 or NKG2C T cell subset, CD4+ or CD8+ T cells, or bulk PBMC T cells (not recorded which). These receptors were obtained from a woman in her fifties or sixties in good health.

The CDR3: CASSLGGAKTQYF. The chain joins TRBV5-1 to TRBJ2-5; the TCRdb call, TRBD1, lacks DNA for checking. The CDR3 is 13 residues long. Germline V CDR1 and CDR2: SGHRS, YFSETQ.

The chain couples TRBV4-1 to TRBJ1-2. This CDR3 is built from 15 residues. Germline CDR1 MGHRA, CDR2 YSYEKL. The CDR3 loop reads CASSQGTVANYGYTF.

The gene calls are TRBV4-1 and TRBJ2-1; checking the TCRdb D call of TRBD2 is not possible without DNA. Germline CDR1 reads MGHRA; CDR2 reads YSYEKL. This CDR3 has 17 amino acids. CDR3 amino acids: CASSQLLAGGFVIEQFF.

The CDR3 spells CASSLDLHSQQFF. The genes are TRBV19 and TRBJ2-1. The length of the CDR3 is 13 residues. CDR1 LNHDA and CDR2 SQIVND come from the germline V gene (reference sequence).

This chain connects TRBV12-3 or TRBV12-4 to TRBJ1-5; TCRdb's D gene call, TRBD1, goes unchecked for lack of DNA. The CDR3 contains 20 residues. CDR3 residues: CASSLRVQGQGAPSNQPQHF.

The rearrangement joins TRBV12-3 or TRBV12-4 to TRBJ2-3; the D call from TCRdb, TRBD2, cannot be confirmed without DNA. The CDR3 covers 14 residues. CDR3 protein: CASREGLGTDTQYF.

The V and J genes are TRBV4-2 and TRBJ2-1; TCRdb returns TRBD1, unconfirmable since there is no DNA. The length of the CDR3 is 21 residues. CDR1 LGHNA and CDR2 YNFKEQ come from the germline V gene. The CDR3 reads CASRTRVVKDAGSSSYNEQFF.

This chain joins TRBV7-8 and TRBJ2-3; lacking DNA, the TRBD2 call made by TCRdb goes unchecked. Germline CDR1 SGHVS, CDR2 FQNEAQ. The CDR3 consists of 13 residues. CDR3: CASSPEGQDTQYF.

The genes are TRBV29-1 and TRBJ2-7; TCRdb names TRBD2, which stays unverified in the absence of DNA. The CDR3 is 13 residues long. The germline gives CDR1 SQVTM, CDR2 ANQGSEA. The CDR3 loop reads CSVVNGPSGEQYF.

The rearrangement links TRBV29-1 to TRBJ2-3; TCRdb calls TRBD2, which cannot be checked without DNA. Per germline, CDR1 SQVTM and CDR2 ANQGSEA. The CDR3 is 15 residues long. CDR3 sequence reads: CSVKLESYSTDTQYF.

The CDR3 loop reads CASSQIPGSPLHF. V usage is TRBV4-1 and J usage is TRBJ1-6. The germline V gene has CDR1 MGHRA and CDR2 YSYEKL. This CDR3 is 13 amino acids long.

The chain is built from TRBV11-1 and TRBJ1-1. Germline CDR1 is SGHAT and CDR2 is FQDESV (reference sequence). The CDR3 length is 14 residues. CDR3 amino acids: CASSLAQVDTEAFF.

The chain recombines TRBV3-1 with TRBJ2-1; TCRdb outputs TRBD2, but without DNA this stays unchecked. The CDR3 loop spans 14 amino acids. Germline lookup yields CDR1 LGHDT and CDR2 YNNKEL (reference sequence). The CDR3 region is CASSHGRMGNEQFF.

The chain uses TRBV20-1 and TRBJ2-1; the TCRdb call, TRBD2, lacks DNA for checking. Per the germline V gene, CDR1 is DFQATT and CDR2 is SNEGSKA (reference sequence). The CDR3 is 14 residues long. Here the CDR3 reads CSASSGTEVNEQFF.

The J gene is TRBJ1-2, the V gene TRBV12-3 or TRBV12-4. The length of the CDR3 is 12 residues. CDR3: CASSRPSGGYTF.

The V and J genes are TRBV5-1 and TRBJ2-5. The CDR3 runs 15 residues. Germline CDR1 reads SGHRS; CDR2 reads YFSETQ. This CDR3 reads CASSLARLAEETQYF.

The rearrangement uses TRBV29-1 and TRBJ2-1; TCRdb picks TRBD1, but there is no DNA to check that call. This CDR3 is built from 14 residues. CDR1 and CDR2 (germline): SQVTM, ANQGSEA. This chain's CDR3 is CSVERGDSYNEQFF.

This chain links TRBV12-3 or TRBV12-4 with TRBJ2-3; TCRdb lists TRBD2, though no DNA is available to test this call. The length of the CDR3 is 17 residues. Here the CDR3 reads CASRQLSGASGRATQYF.

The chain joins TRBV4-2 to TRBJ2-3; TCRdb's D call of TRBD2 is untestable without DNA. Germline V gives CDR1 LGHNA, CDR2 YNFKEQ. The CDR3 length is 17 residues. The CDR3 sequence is CASSQDGSAETTDTQYF.

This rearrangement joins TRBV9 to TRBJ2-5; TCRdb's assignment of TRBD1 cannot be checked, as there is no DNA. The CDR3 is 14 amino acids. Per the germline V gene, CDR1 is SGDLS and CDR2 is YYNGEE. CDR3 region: CASSVDRVRETQYF. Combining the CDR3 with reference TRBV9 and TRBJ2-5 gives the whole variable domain DSGVTQTPKHLITATGQRVTLRCSPRSGDLSVYWYQQSLDQGLQFLIQYYNGEERAKGNILERFSAQQFPDLHSELNLSSLELGDSALYFCASSVDRVRETQYFGPGTRLLVL.

The CDR3: CASSFSLAGSYNEQFF. J is TRBJ2-1 and V is TRBV7-9; the D call from TCRdb, TRBD2, cannot be confirmed without DNA. The CDR3 runs 16 residues. Germline V CDR1 and CDR2: SEHNR, FQNEAQ (reference sequence).

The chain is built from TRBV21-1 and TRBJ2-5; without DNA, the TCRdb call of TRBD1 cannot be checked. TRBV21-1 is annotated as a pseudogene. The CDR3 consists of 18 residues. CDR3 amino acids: CASSKEGALPNPQETQYF.

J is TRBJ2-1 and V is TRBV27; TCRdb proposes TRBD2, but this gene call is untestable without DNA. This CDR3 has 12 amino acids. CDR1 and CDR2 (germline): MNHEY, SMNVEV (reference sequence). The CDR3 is CASSFSDADQFF.

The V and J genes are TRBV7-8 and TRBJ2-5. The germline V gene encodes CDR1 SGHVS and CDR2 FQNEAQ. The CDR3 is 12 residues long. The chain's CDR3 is CASSRVGETQYF.

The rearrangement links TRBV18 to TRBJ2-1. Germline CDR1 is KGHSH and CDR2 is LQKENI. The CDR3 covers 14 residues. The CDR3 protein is CASSPSTTYNEQFF.